A selection of T cell receptor beta chains follows, all from one sample in a study of cytomegalovirus exposure and HLA in healthy donors. TCRdb's table, derived via immunoSEQ multiplex PCR, lists solely in-frame clones and lacks some. The sample yields 100,000 or so clones, around 84% seen once. The sample was PBMCs. These TCRs come from a woman aged 18 to 35 in good health and CMV-seronegative. Both conserved end residues are part of each CDR3. The order of the fields is J gene, clone size, V gene, D gene, CDR3 DNA, CDR3 protein. D genes are given only for firm matches. The listing skips clone size in some rows; elsewhere it reads once, few, many or a size class.

TRBJ2-1	.	TRBV18	TRBD2	TGTGCCAGCTCACCGACTAGCGGGCAAGACAATGAGCAGTTCTTC	CASSPTSGQDNEQFF
TRBJ2-1	.	TRBV19	TRBD1	TGTGCCAGTAGTGACCGGGACAGGGGTTTCGATGAGCAGTTCTTC	CASSDRDRGFDEQFF
TRBJ2-2	once	TRBV27	.	TGTGCCAGCAGTTTATCCCCCCTTGCCGGGGAGCTGTTTTTT	CASSLSPLAGELFF
TRBJ2-7	.	TRBV7-9	.	TGTGCCAGCAGCTTCAAGGAGGAACAGTACTTC	CASSFKEEQYF
TRBJ2-3	.	TRBV2	TRBD2	TGTGCCAGCAGTGAAACTAGCGCTAGCACAGATACGCAGTATTTT	CASSETSASTDTQYF
TRBJ2-6	.	TRBV9	TRBD2	TGTGCCAGCAGCGCCCTGATATCTAGCGGGAGGGCCTCTGGGGCCAACGTCCTGACTTTC	CASSALISSGRASGANVLTF
TRBJ2-5	.	TRBV7-6	.	TGTGCCAGCAGCTTAGGGCAGGGGGAGACCCAGTACTTC	CASSLGQGETQYF
TRBJ2-1	once	TRBV19	.	TGTGCCAGTAGTACCCAGAGGCCCATTGAGCAGTTCTTC	CASSTQRPIEQFF
TRBJ2-2	.	TRBV9	.	TGTGCCAGCAGCGTAAGTGGCTCCACCGGGGAGCTGTTTTTT	CASSVSGSTGELFF
TRBJ2-7	few	TRBV6-5	.	TGTGCCAGCCACGGGGTCCTCTACGAGCAGTACTTC	CASHGVLYEQYF
TRBJ2-3	.	TRBV28	TRBD2	TGTGCCAGCGCCGGGACTAGCGGGATTCGAGCCACAGATACGCAGTATTTT	CASAGTSGIRATDTQYF
TRBJ2-1	.	TRBV6-5	TRBD2	TGTGCCAGCAGTTACACACTAGCGGGAAAAGGAAATGAGCAGTTCTTC	CASSYTLAGKGNEQFF
TRBJ2-5	.	TRBV30	TRBD2	TGTGCCTGGAGTTACGGTAGCGGGAGGCGAGAGACCCAGTACTTC	CAWSYGSGRRETQYF
TRBJ1-5	.	TRBV28	.	TGTGCCAGCAGAAATTGGACAGTGGAGAATCAGCCCCAGCATTTT	CASRNWTVENQPQHF
TRBJ2-7	.	TRBV28	TRBD1	TGTGCCAGCAGACGACAGGGGGTCCAATACGAGCAGTACTTC	CASRRQGVQYEQYF
TRBJ2-3	.	TRBV7-9	TRBD2	TGTGCCAGCAGCCCGACTAGCGGGAGATCAGATACGCAGTATTTT	CASSPTSGRSDTQYF
TRBJ1-1	.	TRBV2	.	TGTGCCAGCAGCATCCGGGACAACGTTGAAGCTTTCTTT	CASSIRDNVEAFF
TRBJ1-1	.	TRBV19	.	TGTGCCAGTAGTAGCCCCTGGGAGACGGGGACTGAAGCTTTCTTT	CASSSPWETGTEAFF
TRBJ2-2	.	TRBV27	.	TGTGCCAGCAGTTTTATAACCGGGGAGCTGTTTTTT	CASSFITGELFF